A selection of T cell receptor beta chains follows, all from one sample in a study of blood T cells in healthy people across ages. One entry per CDR3 protein, called by TCRdb with MiXCR from the 5' RACE reads. The sample consists of 1.5 million to 1.9 million distinct CDR3 sequences, roughly 43% of them appearing once. Sequenced sample: blood. These receptors were taken from a woman younger than 30 in good health. CDR3s include the opening cysteine and the closing phenylalanine or tryptophan. D genes are given only for firm matches. Rows may omit the clone size; those that give it use once, few, many or a size class.

clone_size	v_call	d_call	j_call	cdr3_nt	cdr3_aa
.	TRBV9	TRBD1	TRBJ2-6	TGTGCCAGCAGCTTCCGGACAGGTGACTCTGGGGCCAACGTCCTGACTTTC	CASSFRTGDSGANVLTF
few	TRBV19	TRBD2	TRBJ2-7	TGTGCCAGTAGCCTGGGTGGGACTAGCGTTTACGAGCAGTACTTC	CASSLGGTSVYEQYF
.	TRBV7-2	.	TRBJ2-1	TGTGCCAGCAGCTTAGTTGGCCCTTTGGGCGATGAGCAGTTCTTC	CASSLVGPLGDEQFF
.	TRBV4-2	.	TRBJ2-1	TGTGCCAGCAGCCAAGGGGGTGGGGGGCCCTACAATGAGCAGTTCTTC	CASSQGGGGPYNEQFF
.	TRBV6-2/TRBV6-3	.	TRBJ2-2	TGTGCCAGCAGCCTCCCGCCGGGACCCAGCACCGGGGAGCTGTTTTTT	CASSLPPGPSTGELFF
few	TRBV9	TRBD2	TRBJ2-1	TGTGCCAGCAGCGCCAGAGGGACTAGCGGATACAATGAGCAGTTCTTC	CASSARGTSGYNEQFF
.	TRBV10-3	TRBD1	TRBJ2-2	TGTGCCATCAGTACCGGGACAGGGTTAGCCGGGGAACTGTTTTTT	CAISTGTGLAGELFF
once	TRBV4-3	.	TRBJ1-6	TGCGCCAGCAGCCAAGCTTTTCGGGGAGATTCACCCCTCCACTTT	CASSQAFRGDSPLHF
.	TRBV29-1	TRBD1	TRBJ1-2	TGCAGCGCCAGGGACAGCGGGGGCTACACCTTC	CSARDSGGYTF
.	TRBV12-3/TRBV12-4	.	TRBJ2-7	TGTGCCAGCAGTTTTATGCAGGTCTCCTACGAGCAGTACTTC	CASSFMQVSYEQYF
.	TRBV5-5	.	TRBJ2-1	TGTGCCAGCAGCTTCGGGACTCTTAACGTCCCTTACAATGAGCAGTTCTTC	CASSFGTLNVPYNEQFF
.	TRBV20-1	.	TRBJ2-3	TGCAGTGCTAGAGTTGCGGGGAACGTCGATACGCAGTATTTT	CSARVAGNVDTQYF
.	TRBV27	TRBD2	TRBJ2-1	TGTGCCAGCAGTTTAGTACTAGCGGCCAATGAGCAGTTCTTC	CASSLVLAANEQFF
few	TRBV4-3	.	TRBJ1-2	TGCGCCAGCAGCCAAGATTGGGGGTTCAATGGCTACACCTTC	CASSQDWGFNGYTF
.	TRBV14	.	TRBJ2-7	TGTGCCAGCAGCCAAGCATCGGACTTCTCCTACGAGCAGTACTTC	CASSQASDFSYEQYF
few	TRBV10-3	TRBD1	TRBJ1-1	TGTGCCATCGGTCCGACAGGGGCGAACACTGAAGCTTTCTTT	CAIGPTGANTEAFF
few	TRBV29-1	.	TRBJ2-1	TGCAGCGTTGAACGACTGCGCTGGGATGAGCAGTTCTTC	CSVERLRWDEQFF
.	TRBV4-3	.	TRBJ2-7	TGCGCCAGCAGCCGAAAGGGGGAAACAGTCTACGAGCAGTACTTC	CASSRKGETVYEQYF
.	TRBV20-1	.	TRBJ1-5	TGCAGTGCTAGGGGGGCAATTAATCAGCCCCAGCATTTT	CSARGAINQPQHF
.	TRBV3-1	.	TRBJ2-3	TGTGCCAGCAGCCAAGATTATGCCACAGATACGCAGTATTTT	CASSQDYATDTQYF
.	TRBV9	TRBD2	TRBJ2-5	TGTGCCAGCAGCCCCCGGACTAGCGGGAGGAACGAGCGGTACTTC	CASSPRTSGRNERYF
many	TRBV12-3/TRBV12-4	TRBD1	TRBJ2-5	TGCGCCAGCAGCTCGGGACAGCTCCAAGAGACCCAGTACTTC	CASSSGQLQETQYF
few	TRBV9	.	TRBJ2-7	TGTGCCAGCAGCGTAGGGTGGACGGGACCTGTACAGCAGTACTTC	CASSVGWTGPVQQYF